Shown below are 10 T cell receptor beta chains from a single sample sequenced in a study of blood T cell repertoires in COVID-19. Assay: immunoSEQ multiplex PCR; the TCRdb copy retains only in-frame clones and omits some. The sample lists about 68,000 clones; roughly 80% were seen once. The sample consisted of peripheral blood. These receptors all come from a human donor in a cohort sampled during active COVID-19.

The chain employs TRBV7-8 and TRBJ2-7; TRBD1 matches at 7 bases. Germline trimming cut 1 base from V and 4 bases from J; bases unmatched to any gene: 4. In germline, CDR1 is SGHVS, CDR2 FQNEAQ. The CDR3 totals 14 residues. The CDR3 DNA reads TGTGCCAGCAGCTTAGGACAGGGAATATACGAGCAGTACTTC. Protein: CASSLGQGIYEQYF.

V is TRBV28 and J is TRBJ1-1; D unresolved. Trimming removed 2 bases from V and 3 bases from J, with 4 bases in between. Germline CDR1 MDHEN, CDR2 SYDVKM. The CDR3 runs 12 residues. CDR3 in amino acids: CASSLLHTEAFF. CDR3 in DNA: TGTGCCAGCAGTTTACTCCACACTGAAGCTTTCTTT.

This chain links TRBV7-2 with TRBJ2-3; the D gene is possibly TRBD1 (6 bases). Germline assignment: CDR1 SGHTA and CDR2 FQGNSA. Trimming shortened V by 3 bases and J by 1 base, and 8 bases separated the two germline ends. This CDR3 comprises 14 residues. The CDR3: CASSFQGRTDTQYF. The CDR3 DNA reads TGTGCCAGCAGCTTTCAGGGGCGCACAGATACGCAGTATTTT.

The genes are TRBV29-1 and TRBJ2-4; 9 positions match TRBD1. The V and J ends lost 3 bases and 5 bases, in that order; junction bases with no gene match: 5. Germline CDR1 and CDR2: SQVTM and ANQGSEA. There are 14 residues in the CDR3. CDR3 loop: CSVDGDRGENIQYF. CDR3 DNA: TGCAGCGTTGACGGAGACAGGGGGGAAAACATTCAGTACTTC. The full variable domain, completed using reference TRBV29-1 and TRBJ2-4, is SAVISQKPSRDICQRGTSLTIQCQVDSQVTMMFWYRQQPGQSLTLIATANQGSEATYESGFVIDKFPISRPNLTFSTLTVSNMSPEDSSIYLCSVDGDRGENIQYFGAGTRLSVL.

As for this clone: Germline is not matched at one junction end, which may reflect a read error. The chain joins TRBV11-3 to TRBJ2-1; 7 nucleotides align to TRBD1. The germline V gene encodes CDR1 SGHNT and CDR2 YENEEA. The CDR3 is 16 amino acids. CDR3 region: CASSLDFGQDYNEQFF. The CDR3 DNA is TGTGCCAGCAGCCTAGATTTTGGACAGGACTACAATGAGCAGTTCTTC.

The V call is TRBV5-4, the J call TRBJ2-5; 9 bases match TRBD1. V dropped 4 bases and J dropped 5; count of bases not matched to a gene: 6. The CDR3 consists of 14 residues. CDR1 and CDR2 from the germline V gene are SGHNT and YYREEE (reference sequence). The CDR3 DNA reads as TGTGCCAGCAGCCCCCGGGACAGGGCGGAGACCCAGTACTTC. Protein product: CASSPRDRAETQYF.

The genes are TRBV5-1 and TRBJ1-3; 11 bases agree with TRBD1. Germline CDR1 is SGHRS and CDR2 is YFSETQ. The CDR3 is 17 residues long. V shed 5 bases and J 0 bases; nucleotides not matched to a gene: 7. CDR3 residues: CASSSSGTGGSGNTIYF. The CDR3 DNA sequence: TGCGCCAGCAGTTCCTCCGGGACAGGGGGCTCTGGAAACACCATATATTTT.

J is TRBJ2-5 and V is TRBV6-2 or TRBV6-3; D is undetermined. Germline V CDR1 and CDR2: MNHEY, SVGEGT. This CDR3 is 12 amino acids long. Trimming cost V 0 bases and J 4 bases, with 3 bases left between them. The CDR3 bases are TGTGCCAGCAGTTACTCGAGAGAGACCCAGTACTTC. The encoded protein is CASSYSRETQYF.

The chain has TRBV28 and TRBJ1-4; 7 nucleotides match TRBD1. This CDR3 is 18 amino acids long. Losses at the gene ends were 2 bases for V and 0 bases for J; bases not matched to a gene: 9. Germline CDR1 and CDR2: MDHEN and SYDVKM. The CDR3 protein is CASSLPRQGVTTNEKLFF. As DNA, the CDR3 is TGTGCCAGCAGTTTACCCCGGCAGGGGGTTACAACTAATGAAAAACTGTTTTTT.

The CDR3 sequence is CASSLGGGYVNEQFF. The CDR3 nucleotides are TGTGCCAGCAGTTTGGGGGGAGGGTATGTAAATGAGCAGTTCTTC. The chain combines TRBV28 with TRBJ2-1, with TRBD2 matching over 7 bases. Germline CDR1 MDHEN, CDR2 SYDVKM. The CDR3 loop spans 15 amino acids. The V segment lost 3 bases and the J segment 7 bases; nucleotides outside the gene matches: 9.